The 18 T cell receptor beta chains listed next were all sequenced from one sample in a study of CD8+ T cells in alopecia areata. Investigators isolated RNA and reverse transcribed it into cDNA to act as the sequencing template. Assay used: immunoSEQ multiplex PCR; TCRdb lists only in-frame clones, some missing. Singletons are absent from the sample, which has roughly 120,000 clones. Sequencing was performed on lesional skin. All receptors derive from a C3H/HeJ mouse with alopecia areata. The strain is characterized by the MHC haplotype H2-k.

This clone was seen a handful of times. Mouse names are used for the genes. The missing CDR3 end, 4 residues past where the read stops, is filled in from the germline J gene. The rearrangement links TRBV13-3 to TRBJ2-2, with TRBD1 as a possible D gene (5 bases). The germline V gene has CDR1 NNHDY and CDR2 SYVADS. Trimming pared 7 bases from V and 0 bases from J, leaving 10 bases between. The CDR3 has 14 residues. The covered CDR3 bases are TGTGCCAGCGTCAGGGAGGCAAACACCGGG. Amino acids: CASVREANTG. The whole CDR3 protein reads CASVREANTGQLYF.

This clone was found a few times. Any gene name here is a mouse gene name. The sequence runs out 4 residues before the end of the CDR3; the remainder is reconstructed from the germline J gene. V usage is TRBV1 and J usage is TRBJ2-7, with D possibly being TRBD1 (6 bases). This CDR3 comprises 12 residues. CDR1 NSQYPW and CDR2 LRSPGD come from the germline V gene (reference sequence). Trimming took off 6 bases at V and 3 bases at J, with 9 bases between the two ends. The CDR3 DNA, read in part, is TGCACCTGCAGCGGACAGATCTAT. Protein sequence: CTCSGQIY. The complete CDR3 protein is CTCSGQIYEQYF.

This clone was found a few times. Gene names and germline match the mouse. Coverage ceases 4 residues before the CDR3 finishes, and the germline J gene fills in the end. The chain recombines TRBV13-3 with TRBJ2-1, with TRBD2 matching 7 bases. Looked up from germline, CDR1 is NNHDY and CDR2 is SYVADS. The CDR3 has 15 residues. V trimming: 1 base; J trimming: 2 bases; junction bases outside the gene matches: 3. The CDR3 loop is CASSDSGLDYAEQFF. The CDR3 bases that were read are TGTGCCAGCAGTGATTCAGGACTGGACTATGCT.

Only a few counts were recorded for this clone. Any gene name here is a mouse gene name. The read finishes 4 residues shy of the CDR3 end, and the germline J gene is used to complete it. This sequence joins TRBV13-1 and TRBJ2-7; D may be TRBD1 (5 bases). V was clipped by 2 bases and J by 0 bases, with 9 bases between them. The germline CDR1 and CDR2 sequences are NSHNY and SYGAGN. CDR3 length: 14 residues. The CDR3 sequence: CASSDPDSSYEQYF. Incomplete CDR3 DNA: TGTGCCAGCAGTGACCCTGACAGCTCCTAT.

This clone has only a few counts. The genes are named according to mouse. CDR3 bases read: TGTGCCAGCAGTTGGACTGGGGGGGCGGAAGAC. Residues: CASSWTGGAED. The entire CDR3 protein is CASSWTGGAEDTQYF. J is TRBJ2-5 and V is TRBV13-3, with 13 positions matching TRBD2. The read finishes 4 residues shy of the CDR3 end, and the germline J gene is used to complete it. Germline V gene lookup returns CDR1 NNHDY and CDR2 SYVADS. The CDR3 is 15 residues long.

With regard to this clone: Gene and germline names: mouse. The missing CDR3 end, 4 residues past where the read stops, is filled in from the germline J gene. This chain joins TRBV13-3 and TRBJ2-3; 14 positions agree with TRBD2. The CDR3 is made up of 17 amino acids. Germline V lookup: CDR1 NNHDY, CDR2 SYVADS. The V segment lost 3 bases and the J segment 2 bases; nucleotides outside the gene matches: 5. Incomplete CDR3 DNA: TGTGCCAGCAGTGGTCGGGACTGGGGGGGCTATGCAGAA. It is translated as CASSGRDWGGYAE. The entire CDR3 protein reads CASSGRDWGGYAETLYF.

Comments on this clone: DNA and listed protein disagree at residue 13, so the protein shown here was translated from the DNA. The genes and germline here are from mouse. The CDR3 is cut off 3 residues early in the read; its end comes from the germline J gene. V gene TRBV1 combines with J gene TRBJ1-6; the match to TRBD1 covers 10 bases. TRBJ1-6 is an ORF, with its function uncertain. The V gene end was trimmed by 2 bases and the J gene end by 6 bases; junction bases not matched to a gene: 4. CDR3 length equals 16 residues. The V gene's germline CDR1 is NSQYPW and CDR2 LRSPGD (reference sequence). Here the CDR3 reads CTCSASRDRGNSPLYF. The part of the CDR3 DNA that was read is TGCACCTGCAGTGCATCCCGGGACAGGGGTAATTCGCCC.

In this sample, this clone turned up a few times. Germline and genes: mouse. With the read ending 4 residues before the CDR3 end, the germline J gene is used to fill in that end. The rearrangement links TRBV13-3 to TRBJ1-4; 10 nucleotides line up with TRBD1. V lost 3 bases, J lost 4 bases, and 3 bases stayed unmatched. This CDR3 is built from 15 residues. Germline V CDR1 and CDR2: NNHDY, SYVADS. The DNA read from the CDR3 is TGTGCCAGCAGTGGGGACAGGGGTGACAACGAA. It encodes CASSGDRGDNE. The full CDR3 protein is CASSGDRGDNERLFF.

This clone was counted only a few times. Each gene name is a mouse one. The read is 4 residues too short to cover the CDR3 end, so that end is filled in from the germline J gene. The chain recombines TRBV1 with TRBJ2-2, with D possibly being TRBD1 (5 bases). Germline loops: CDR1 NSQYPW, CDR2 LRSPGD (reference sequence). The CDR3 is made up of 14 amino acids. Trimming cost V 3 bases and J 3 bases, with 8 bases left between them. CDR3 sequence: CTCSARAHTGQLYF. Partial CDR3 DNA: TGCACCTGCAGTGCCAGGGCGCACACCGGG.

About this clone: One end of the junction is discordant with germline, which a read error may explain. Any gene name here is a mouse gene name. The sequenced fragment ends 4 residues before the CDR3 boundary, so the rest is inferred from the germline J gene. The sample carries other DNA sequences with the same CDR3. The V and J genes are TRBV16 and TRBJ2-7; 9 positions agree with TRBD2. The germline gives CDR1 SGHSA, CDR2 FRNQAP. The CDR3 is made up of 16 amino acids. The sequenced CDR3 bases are TGTGCAAGCAGTTTAGAAGGATGGGACTGGGACTAT. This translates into CASSLEGWDWDY. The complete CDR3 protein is CASSLEGWDWDYEQYF.

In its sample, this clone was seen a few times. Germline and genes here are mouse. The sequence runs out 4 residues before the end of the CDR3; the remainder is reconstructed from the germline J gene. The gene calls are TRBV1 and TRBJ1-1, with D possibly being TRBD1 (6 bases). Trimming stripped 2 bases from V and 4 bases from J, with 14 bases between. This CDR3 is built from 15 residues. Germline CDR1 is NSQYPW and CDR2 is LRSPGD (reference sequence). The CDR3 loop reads CTCSATSGVGTEVFF. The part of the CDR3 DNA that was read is TGCACCTGCAGTGCAACCTCAGGGGTGGGCACA.

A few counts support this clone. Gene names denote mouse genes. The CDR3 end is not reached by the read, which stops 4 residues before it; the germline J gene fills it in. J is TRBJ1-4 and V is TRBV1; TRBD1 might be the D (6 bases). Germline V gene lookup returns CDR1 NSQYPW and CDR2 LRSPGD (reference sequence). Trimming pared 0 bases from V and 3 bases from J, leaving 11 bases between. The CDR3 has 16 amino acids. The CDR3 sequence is CTCSADTGRANERLFF. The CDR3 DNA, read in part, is TGCACCTGCAGTGCAGATACAGGGAGGGCCAACGAA.

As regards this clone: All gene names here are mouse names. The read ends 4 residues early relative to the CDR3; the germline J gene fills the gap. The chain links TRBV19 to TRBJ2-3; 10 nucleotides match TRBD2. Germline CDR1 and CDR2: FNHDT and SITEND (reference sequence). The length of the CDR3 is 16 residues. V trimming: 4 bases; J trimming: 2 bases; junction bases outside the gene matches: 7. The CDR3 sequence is CASSSLDWGDAETLYF. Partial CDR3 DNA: TGTGCCAGCAGTTCCCTCGACTGGGGGGATGCAGAA.

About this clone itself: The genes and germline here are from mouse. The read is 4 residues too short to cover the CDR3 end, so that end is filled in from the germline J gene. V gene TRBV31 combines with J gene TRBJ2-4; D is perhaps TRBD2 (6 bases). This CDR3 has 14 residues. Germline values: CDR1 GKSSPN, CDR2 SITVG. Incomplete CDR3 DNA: TGTGCCTGGAGTCTAGTCTGGGGAGAAAAC. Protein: CAWSLVWGEN. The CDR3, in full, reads CAWSLVWGENTLYF.

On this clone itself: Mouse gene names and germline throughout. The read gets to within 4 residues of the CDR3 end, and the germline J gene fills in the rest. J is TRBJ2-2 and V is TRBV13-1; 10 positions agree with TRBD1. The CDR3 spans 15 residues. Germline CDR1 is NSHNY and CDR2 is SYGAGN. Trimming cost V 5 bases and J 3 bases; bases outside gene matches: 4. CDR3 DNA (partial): TGTGCCAGCAGGACAGGGGGCTTTGACACCGGG. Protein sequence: CASRTGGFDTG. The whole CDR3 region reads CASRTGGFDTGQLYF.

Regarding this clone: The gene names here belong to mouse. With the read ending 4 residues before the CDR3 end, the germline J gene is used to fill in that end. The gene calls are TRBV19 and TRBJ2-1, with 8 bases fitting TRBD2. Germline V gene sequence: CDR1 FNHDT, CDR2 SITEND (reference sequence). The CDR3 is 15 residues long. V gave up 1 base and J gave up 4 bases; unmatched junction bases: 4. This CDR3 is CASSIITGGYAEQFF. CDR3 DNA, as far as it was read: TGTGCCAGCAGTATAATTACTGGGGGTTATGCT.

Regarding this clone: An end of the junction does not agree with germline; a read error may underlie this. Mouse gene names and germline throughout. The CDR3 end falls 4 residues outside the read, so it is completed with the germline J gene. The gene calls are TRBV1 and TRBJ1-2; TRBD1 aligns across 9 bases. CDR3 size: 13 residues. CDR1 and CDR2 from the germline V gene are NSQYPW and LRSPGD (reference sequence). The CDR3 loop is CPCSAGTGPDYTF. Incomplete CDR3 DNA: TGCCCCTGCAGTGCCGGGACAGGGCCC.

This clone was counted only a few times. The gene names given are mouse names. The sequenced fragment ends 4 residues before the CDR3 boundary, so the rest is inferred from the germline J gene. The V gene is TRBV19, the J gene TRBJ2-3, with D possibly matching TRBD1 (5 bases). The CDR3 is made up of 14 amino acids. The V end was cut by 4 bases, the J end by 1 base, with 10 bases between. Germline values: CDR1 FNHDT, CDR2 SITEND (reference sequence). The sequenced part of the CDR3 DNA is TGTGCCAGCAGTGAGGGGAAGGGTGCAGAA. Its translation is CASSEGKGAE. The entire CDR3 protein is CASSEGKGAETLYF.